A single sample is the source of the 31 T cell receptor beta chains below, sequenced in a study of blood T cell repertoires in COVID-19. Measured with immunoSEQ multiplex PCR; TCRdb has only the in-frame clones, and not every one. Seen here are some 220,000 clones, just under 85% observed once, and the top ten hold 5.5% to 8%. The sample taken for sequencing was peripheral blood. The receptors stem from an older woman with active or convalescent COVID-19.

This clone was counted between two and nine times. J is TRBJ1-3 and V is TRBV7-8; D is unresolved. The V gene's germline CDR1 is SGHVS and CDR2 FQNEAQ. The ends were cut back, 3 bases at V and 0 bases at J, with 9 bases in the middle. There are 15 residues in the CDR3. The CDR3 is CASSFYRDSGNTIYF. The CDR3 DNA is TGTGCCAGCAGCTTCTACCGTGACTCTGGAAACACCATATATTTT. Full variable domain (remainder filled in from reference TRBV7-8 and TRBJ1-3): GAGVSQSPRYKVAKRGQDVALRCDPISGHVSLFWYQQALGQGPEFLTYFQNEAQLDKSGLPSDRFFAERPEGSVSTLKIQRTQQEDSAVYLCASSFYRDSGNTIYFGEGSWLTVV.

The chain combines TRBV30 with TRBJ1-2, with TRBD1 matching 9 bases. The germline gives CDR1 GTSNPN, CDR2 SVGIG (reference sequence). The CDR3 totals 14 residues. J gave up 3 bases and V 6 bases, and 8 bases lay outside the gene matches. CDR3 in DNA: TGTGCCTGCACACCACAGGGGGCGGACTATGGCTACACCTTC. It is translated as CACTPQGADYGYTF.

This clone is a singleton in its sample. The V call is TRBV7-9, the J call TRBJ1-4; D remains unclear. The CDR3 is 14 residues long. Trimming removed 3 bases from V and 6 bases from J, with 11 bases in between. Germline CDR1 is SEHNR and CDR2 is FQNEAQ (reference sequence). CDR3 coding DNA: TGTGCCAGCAGCTTGTCGGGAGGGTATGAAAAACTGTTTTTT. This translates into CASSLSGGYEKLFF.

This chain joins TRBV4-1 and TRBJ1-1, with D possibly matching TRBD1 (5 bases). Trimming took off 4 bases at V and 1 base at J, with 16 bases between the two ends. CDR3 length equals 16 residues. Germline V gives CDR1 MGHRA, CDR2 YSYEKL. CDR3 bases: TGCGCCAGCAGCCCAAGAGGCTCCAGGGAGAACACTGAAGCTTTCTTT. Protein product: CASSPRGSRENTEAFF.

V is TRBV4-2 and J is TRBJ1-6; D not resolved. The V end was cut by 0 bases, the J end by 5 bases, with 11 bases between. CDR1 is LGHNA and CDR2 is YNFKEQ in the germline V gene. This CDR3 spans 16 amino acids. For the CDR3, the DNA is TGTGCCAGCAGCCAAGAAAAACGTCAGGATAATTCACCCCTCCACTTT. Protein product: CASSQEKRQDNSPLHF.

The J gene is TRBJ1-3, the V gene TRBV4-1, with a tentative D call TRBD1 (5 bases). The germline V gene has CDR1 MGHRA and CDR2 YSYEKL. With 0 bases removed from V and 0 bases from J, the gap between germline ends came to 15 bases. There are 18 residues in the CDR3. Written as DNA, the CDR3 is TGCGCCAGCAGCCAAGATCGCGTCCTCGGGGGCTCTGGAAACACCATATATTTT. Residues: CASSQDRVLGGSGNTIYF.

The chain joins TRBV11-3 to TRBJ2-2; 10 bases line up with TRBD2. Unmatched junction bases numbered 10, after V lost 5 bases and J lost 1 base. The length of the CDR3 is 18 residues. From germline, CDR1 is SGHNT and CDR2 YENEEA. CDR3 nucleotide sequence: TGTGCCAGCAGCCCCGGGACTAGCGTCAGTTGGAACACCGGGGAGCTGTTTTTT. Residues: CASSPGTSVSWNTGELFF.

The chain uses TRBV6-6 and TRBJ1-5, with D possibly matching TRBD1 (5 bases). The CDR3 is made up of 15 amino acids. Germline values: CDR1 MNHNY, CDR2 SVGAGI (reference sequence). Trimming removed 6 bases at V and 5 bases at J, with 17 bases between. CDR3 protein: CASRGPVPGHQPQHF. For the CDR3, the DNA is TGTGCCAGCAGGGGGCCGGTTCCGGGTCATCAGCCCCAGCATTTT.

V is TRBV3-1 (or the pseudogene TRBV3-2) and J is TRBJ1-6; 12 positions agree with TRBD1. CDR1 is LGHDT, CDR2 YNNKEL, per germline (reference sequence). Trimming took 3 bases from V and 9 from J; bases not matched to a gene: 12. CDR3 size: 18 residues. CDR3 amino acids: CASSQWGQGAAGASPLHF. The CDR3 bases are TGTGCCAGCAGCCAGTGGGGACAGGGGGCGGCGGGAGCTTCACCCCTCCACTTT.

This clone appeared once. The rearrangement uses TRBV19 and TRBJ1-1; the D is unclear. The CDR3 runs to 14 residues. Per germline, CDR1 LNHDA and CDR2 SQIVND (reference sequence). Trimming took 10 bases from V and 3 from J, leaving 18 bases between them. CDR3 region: CATRDRQAYTEAFF. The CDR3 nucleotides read TGTGCCACCCGGGATCGACAAGCCTACACTGAAGCTTTCTTT.

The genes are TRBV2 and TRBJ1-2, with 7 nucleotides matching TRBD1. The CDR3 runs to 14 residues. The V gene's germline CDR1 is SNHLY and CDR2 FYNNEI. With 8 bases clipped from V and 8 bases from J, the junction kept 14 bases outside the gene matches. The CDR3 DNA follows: TGTGCCAGCCACAGACAGGGTACGGCTTGGGGCTACACCTTC. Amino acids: CASHRQGTAWGYTF.

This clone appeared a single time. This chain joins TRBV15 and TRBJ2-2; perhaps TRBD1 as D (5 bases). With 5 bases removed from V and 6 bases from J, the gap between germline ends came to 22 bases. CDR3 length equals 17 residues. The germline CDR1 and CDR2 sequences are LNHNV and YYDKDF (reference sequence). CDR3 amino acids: CATSATRMTQGAGELFF. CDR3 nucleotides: TGTGCCACCAGCGCGACGCGTATGACTCAAGGGGCCGGGGAGCTGTTTTTT.

CDR3 bases: TGTGCCAGCAGCGTAGGCGGGACAGCGATCACAGATACGCAGTATTTT. This codes for CASSVGGTAITDTQYF. The J gene is TRBJ2-3, the V gene TRBV9, with D maybe TRBD1 (7 bases). Between the trimmed V and J ends, which lost 0 bases and 2 bases, there was a span of 13 bases. The germline V gene has CDR1 SGDLS and CDR2 YYNGEE. CDR3 length: 16 amino acids.

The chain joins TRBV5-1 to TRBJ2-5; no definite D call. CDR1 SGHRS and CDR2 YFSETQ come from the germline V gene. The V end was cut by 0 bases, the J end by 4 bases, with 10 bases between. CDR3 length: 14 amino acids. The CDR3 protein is CASSLVMVGETQYF. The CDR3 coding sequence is TGCGCCAGCAGCTTGGTCATGGTCGGAGAGACCCAGTACTTC.

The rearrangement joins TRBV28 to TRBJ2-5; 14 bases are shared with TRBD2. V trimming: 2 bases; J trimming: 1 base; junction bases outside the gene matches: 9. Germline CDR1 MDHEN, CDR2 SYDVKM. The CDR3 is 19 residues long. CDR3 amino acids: CASSLGPGLAGDLQETQYF. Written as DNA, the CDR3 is TGTGCCAGCAGTTTAGGACCGGGACTAGCGGGAGACCTCCAAGAGACCCAGTACTTC.

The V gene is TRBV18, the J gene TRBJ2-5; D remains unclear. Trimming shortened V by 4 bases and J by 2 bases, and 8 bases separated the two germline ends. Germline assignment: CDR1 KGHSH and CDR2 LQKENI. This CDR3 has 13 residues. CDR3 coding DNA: TGTGCCAGCTCACGCCAGGATCAAGAGACCCAGTACTTC. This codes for CASSRQDQETQYF.

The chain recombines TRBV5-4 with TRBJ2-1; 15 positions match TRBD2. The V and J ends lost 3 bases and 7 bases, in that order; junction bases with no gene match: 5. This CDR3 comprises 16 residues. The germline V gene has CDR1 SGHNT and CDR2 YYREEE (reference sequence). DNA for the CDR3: TGTGCCAGCAGCTGGACTAGCGGGGGGGCTAGGAATGAGCAGTTCTTC. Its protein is CASSWTSGGARNEQFF.

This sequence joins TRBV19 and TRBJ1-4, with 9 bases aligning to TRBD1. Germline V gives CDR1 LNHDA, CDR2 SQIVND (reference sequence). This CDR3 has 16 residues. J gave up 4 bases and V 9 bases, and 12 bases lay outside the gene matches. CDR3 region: CASRTGVLGFNEKLFF. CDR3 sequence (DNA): TGTGCCAGCCGGACAGGGGTATTAGGCTTTAATGAAAAACTGTTTTTT.

CDR3 DNA: TGTGCCAGCAGTTTTACAGGACAGGGGCTGACCTACGAGCAGTACTTC. This sequence encodes CASSFTGQGLTYEQYF. J is TRBJ2-7 and V is TRBV5-6, with TRBD1 matching over 9 bases. The CDR3 totals 16 residues. V shed 5 bases, J shed 2 bases, and the junction held 11 bases outside the gene matches. Germline CDR1 reads SGHDT; CDR2 reads YYEEEE.

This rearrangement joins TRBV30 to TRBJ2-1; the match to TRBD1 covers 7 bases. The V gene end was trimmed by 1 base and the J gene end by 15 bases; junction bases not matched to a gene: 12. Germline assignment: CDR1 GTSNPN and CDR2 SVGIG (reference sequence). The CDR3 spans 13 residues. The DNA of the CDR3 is TGTGCCTGGAGTGGAACCCCGACAGGGTCAGGGTTCTTC. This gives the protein CAWSGTPTGSGFF.

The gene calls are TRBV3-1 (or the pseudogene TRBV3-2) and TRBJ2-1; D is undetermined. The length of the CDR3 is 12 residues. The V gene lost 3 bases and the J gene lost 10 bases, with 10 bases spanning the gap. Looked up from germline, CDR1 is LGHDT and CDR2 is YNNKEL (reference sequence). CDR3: CASSQGGPEQFF. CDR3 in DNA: TGTGCCAGCAGCCAGGGTGGGCCCGAGCAGTTCTTC.

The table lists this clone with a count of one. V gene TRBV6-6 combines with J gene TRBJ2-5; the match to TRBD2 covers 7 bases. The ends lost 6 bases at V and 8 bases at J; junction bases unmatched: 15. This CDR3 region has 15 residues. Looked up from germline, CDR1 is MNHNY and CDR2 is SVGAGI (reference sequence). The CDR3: CASSQIRDYPKTQYF. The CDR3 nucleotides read TGTGCCAGCAGCCAAATCCGGGACTACCCAAAAACCCAGTACTTC.

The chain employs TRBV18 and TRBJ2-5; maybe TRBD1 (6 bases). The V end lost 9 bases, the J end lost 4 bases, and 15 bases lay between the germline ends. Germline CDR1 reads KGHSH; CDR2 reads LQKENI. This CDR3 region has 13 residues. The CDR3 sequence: CASLNRATETQYF. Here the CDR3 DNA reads TGTGCCAGTCTTAACAGGGCGACAGAGACCCAGTACTTC.

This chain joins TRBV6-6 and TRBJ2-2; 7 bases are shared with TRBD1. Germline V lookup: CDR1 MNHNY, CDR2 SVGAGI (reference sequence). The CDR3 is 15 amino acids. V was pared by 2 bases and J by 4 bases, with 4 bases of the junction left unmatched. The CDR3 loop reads CASSYTRGSTGELFF. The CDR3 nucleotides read TGTGCCAGCAGTTACACCAGGGGGAGCACCGGGGAGCTGTTTTTT.

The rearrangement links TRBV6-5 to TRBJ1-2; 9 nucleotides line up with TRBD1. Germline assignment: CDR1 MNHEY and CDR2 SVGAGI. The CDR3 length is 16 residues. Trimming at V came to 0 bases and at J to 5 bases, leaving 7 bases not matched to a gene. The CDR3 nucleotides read TGTGCCAGCAGTTACTCGATTGGGACAGGGTGGTATGGCTACACCTTC. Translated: CASSYSIGTGWYGYTF.

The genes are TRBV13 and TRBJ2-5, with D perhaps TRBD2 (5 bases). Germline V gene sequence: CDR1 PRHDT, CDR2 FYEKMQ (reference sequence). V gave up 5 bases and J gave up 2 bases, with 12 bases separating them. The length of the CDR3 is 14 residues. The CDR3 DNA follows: TGTGCCAGCAGCCTCCGGGAACGTCAAGAGACCCAGTACTTC. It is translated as CASSLRERQETQYF.

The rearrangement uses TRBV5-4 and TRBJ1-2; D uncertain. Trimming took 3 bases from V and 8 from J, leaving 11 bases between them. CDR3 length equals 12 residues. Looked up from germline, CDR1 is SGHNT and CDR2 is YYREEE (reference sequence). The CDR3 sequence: CASSWEAGGYTF. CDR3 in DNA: TGTGCCAGCAGCTGGGAGGCGGGAGGCTACACCTTC.

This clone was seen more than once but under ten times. This chain's CDR3 is CASSQGPTGGTDGELFF. The CDR3 coding sequence is TGTGCCAGCAGCCAAGGCCCCACCGGAGGAACGGACGGGGAGCTGTTTTTT. V is TRBV3-1 (or the pseudogene TRBV3-2) and J is TRBJ2-2; perhaps TRBD2 as D (5 bases). The V and J ends lost 1 base and 7 bases respectively, with 19 bases between them. There are 17 residues in the CDR3. Germline-derived CDR1 and CDR2 are LGHDT and YNNKEL (reference sequence).

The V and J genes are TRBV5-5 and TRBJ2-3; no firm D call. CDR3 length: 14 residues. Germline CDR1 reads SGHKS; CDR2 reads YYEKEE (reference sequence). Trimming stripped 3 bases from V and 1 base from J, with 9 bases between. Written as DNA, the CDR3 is TGTGCCAGCAGCTACCCGAGAGGCACAGATACGCAGTATTTT. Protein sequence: CASSYPRGTDTQYF.

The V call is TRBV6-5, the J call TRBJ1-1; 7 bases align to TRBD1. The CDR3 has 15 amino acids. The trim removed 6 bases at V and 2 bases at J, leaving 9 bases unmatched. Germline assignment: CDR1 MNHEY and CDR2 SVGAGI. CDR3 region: CASSRPRDRNTEAFF. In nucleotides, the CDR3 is TGTGCCAGCAGCCGTCCTCGGGACAGAAACACTGAAGCTTTCTTT.

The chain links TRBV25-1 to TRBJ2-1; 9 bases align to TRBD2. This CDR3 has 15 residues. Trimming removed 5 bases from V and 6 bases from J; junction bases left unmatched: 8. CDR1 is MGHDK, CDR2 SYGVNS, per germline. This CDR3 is CASSWGTSTINEQFF. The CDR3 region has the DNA TGTGCCAGCAGTTGGGGGACTAGCACGATCAATGAGCAGTTCTTC.